These 7 T cell receptor beta chains were all obtained from the same sample, sequenced in a study of blood T cell repertoires in COVID-19. Here immunoSEQ multiplex PCR was the method, and the copy in TCRdb shows in-frame clones only, minus some. Altogether under 100,000 clones are present, around 83% being singletons, with the ten largest covering more than 2%. Source material: peripheral blood. The receptors were gathered from a woman aged 70-85 years with acute or convalescent COVID-19.

This clone was seen a single time. V is TRBV3-1 (or the pseudogene TRBV3-2) and J is TRBJ2-2; 11 bases match TRBD2. The CDR3 is 15 residues long. Unmatched junction bases numbered 4, after V lost 5 bases and J lost 5 bases. CDR1 and CDR2 (germline): LGHDT, YNNKEL (reference sequence). Written as DNA, the CDR3 is TGTGCCAGCAGCTTAGGGACTAGCGGAACCGGGGAGCTGTTTTTT. Translated: CASSLGTSGTGELFF.

J is TRBJ2-5 and V is TRBV5-1; TRBD1 agrees at 8 bases. Germline V CDR1 and CDR2: SGHRS, YFSETQ. This CDR3 contains 15 residues. Trimming at V came to 4 bases and at J to 3 bases, leaving 8 bases not matched to a gene. CDR3 sequence reads: CASSAAGTGEETQYF. In DNA form, the CDR3 reads TGCGCCAGCAGCGCCGCCGGGACAGGAGAAGAGACCCAGTACTTC. The whole variable domain, filled in from reference TRBV5-1 and TRBJ2-5, reads KAGVTQTPRYLIKTRGQQVTLSCSPISGHRSVSWYQQTPGQGLQFLFEYFSETQRNKGNFPGRFSGRQFSNSRSEMNVSTLELGDSALYLCASSAAGTGEETQYFGPGTRLLVL.

The genes are TRBV5-1 and TRBJ2-1; 10 nucleotides line up with TRBD1. The V gene's germline CDR1 is SGHRS and CDR2 YFSETQ. The CDR3 has 16 amino acids. V lost 0 bases, J lost 2 bases, and 2 bases stayed unmatched. CDR3 sequence reads: CASSLEGQGAYNEQFF. The DNA of the CDR3 is TGCGCCAGCAGCTTGGAAGGACAGGGGGCCTACAATGAGCAGTTCTTC.

This clone has a single count. This sequence joins TRBV5-4 and TRBJ2-5; 8 nucleotides match TRBD1. V was pared by 4 bases and J by 5 bases, with 7 bases of the junction left unmatched. There are 14 residues in the CDR3. The germline CDR1 and CDR2 sequences are SGHNT and YYREEE (reference sequence). The CDR3 loop is CASSMDRAAETQYF. Here the CDR3 DNA reads TGTGCCAGCAGCATGGACAGGGCAGCCGAGACCCAGTACTTC.

This clone was recorded once. J is TRBJ2-3 and V is TRBV11-2; 9 bases align to TRBD2. Germline V gives CDR1 SGHAT, CDR2 FQNNGV. The CDR3 spans 18 residues. V shed 5 bases and J 4 bases; nucleotides not matched to a gene: 16. The CDR3, as DNA: TGTGCCAGCAGCCCTCGTTTCGTGGCGGGGGGGTTAGCAGATACGCAGTATTTT. This sequence encodes CASSPRFVAGGLADTQYF.

V usage is TRBV18 and J usage is TRBJ1-5, with TRBD1 identical over 9 bases. After removal of 3 bases from V and 6 bases from J, the junction contained 3 bases not matched to a gene. The CDR3 covers 14 residues. CDR1 and CDR2 (germline): KGHSH, LQKENI. CDR3 residues: CASSPTGGRQPQHF. The DNA of the CDR3 is TGTGCCAGCTCACCGACAGGGGGGCGTCAGCCCCAGCATTTT.

The V call is TRBV5-1, the J call TRBJ2-7; D is possibly TRBD2 (6 bases). Germline V gene lookup returns CDR1 SGHRS and CDR2 YFSETQ. Trimming stripped 2 bases from V and 7 bases from J, with 13 bases between. The CDR3 spans 13 residues. The CDR3 loop reads CASSFGTYGEQYF. DNA for the CDR3: TGCGCCAGCAGCTTCGGGACTTACGGGGAGCAGTACTTC.